What follows are 24 T cell receptor beta chains derived from one specimen sequenced in a study of Graves' ophthalmopathy and Graves' hyperthyroidism. Amplification targeted the TCR beta CDR3 regions, with RNA transcripts as the source material. Following a first-round RT-PCR that used HTBI primers, a second-round multiplex PCR was carried out. Each CDR3 protein gets one entry after TCRdb re-called the multiplex PCR reads with MiXCR. The table shows 650,000 to 900,000 distinct CDR3 sequences, with 40% occurring only once. Material: peripheral blood. These receptors came from an adult man with Graves' ophthalmopathy.

The V gene is TRBV20-1, the J gene TRBJ2-7, with D possibly called TRBD1 or TRBD2 (5 bases each). Germline CDR1 is DFQATT and CDR2 is SNEGSKA (reference sequence). The CDR3 is made up of 14 amino acids. Trimming pared 6 bases from V and 0 bases from J, leaving 15 bases between. CDR3 sequence: CSAETGTTSYEQYF. The CDR3 DNA reads TGCAGTGCCGAAACCGGGACGACCTCCTACGAGCAGTACTTC.

V and J are TRBV2 and TRBJ1-4; TRBD1 is a possible D gene (6 bases). Trimming cost V 6 bases and J 16 bases, with 15 bases left between them. The germline V gene encodes CDR1 SNHLY and CDR2 FYNNEI. This CDR3 has 11 amino acids. The CDR3 DNA reads as TGTGCCAGCAGCCATAGGAGGGGGACGTTTTTT. This codes for CASSHRRGTFF. Using reference TRBV2 and TRBJ1-4 for the parts outside the CDR3, the full variable domain is EPEVTQTPSHQVTQMGQEVILRCVPISNHLYFYWYRQILGQKVEFLVSFYNNEISEKSEIFDDQFSVERPDGSNFTLKIRSTKLEDSAMYFCASSHRRGTFFGSGTQLSVL.

This clonotype was recorded at least ten times. The rearrangement uses TRBV7-6 and TRBJ2-7; D perhaps matches TRBD1 (5 bases). CDR3 length: 15 residues. V lost 1 base to trimming and J lost 2 bases, with 12 bases between them. The germline V gene has CDR1 SGHVS and CDR2 FNYEAQ. The CDR3 loop is CASSLEGRFPYEQYF. CDR3 bases: TGTGCCAGCAGCTTAGAGGGGCGCTTTCCCTACGAGCAGTACTTC.

This chain links TRBV7-6 with TRBJ2-5; possible D gene TRBD2, 6 bases. Germline assignment: CDR1 SGHVS and CDR2 FNYEAQ. The CDR3 loop spans 15 amino acids. Trimming removed 2 bases at V and 5 bases at J, with 15 bases between. The CDR3 sequence is CASSLFHRGRETQYF. DNA for the CDR3: TGTGCCAGCAGCTTATTTCATCGGGGGAGGGAGACCCAGTACTTC.

With regard to this clonotype: This may be a read error, as it is one base from a much larger clone. The chain employs TRBV7-9 and TRBJ1-1, with a possible D match to TRBD1 (5 bases). The CDR3 runs to 15 residues. Germline values: CDR1 SEHNR, CDR2 FQNEAQ (reference sequence). Deletions cut 2 bases from V and 4 bases from J, with 14 bases between. DNA of the CDR3: TGTGCCAGCAGCTTAAGTAGGGGCAGACTCACTGAAGCTTTCTTT. Protein: CASSLSRGRLTEAFF. Complete variable domain (other parts from reference TRBV7-9 and TRBJ1-1): DTGVSQNPRHKITKRGQNVTFRCDPISEHNRLYWYRQTLGQGPEFLTYFQNEAQLEKSRLLSDRFSAERPKGSFSTLEIQRTEQGDSAMYLCASSLSRGRLTEAFFGQGTRLTVV.

V gene TRBV10-3 combines with J gene TRBJ1-4; 7 bases agree with TRBD1. Per germline, CDR1 ENHRY and CDR2 SYGVKD. The CDR3 has 14 residues. With 10 bases clipped from V and 5 bases from J, the junction kept 10 bases outside the gene matches. The CDR3 DNA reads TGTGCCAGTAGAGAACAGGGGCCAAATGAAAAACTGTTTTTT. This encodes CASREQGPNEKLFF.

The V call is TRBV12-3 or TRBV12-4, the J call TRBJ1-1, with TRBD1 as a possible D gene (5 bases). The CDR3 totals 14 residues. The germline V and J ends were trimmed by 3 bases and 1 base, with 9 bases remaining between them. The CDR3: CASSFGGRNTEAFF. CDR3 DNA: TGTGCCAGCAGTTTTGGGGGAAGGAACACTGAAGCTTTCTTT.

CDR3 amino acids: CASSLFSVGQPQHF. DNA of the CDR3: TGTGCCAGCAGTTTATTTTCGGTGGGGCAGCCCCAGCATTTT. The gene calls are TRBV25-1 and TRBJ1-5; D call uncertain. Germline V gene data show CDR1 as MGHDK and CDR2 as SYGVNS. The CDR3 spans 14 residues. Trimming took 5 bases from V and 7 from J, leaving 15 bases between them.

The chain has TRBV29-1 and TRBJ1-1, with 8 positions matching TRBD1. The CDR3 runs 13 residues. V trimming: 3 bases; J trimming: 2 bases; junction bases outside the gene matches: 2. Germline V gene sequence: CDR1 SQVTM, CDR2 ANQGSEA. The DNA of the CDR3 is TGCAGCGTTGAGCAGGGGGCAAACACTGAAGCTTTCTTT. This encodes CSVEQGANTEAFF.

This clonotype was counted only a few times. V and J are TRBV14 and TRBJ1-5; D is unclear. V lost 8 bases and J 7 bases, leaving 15 bases between the germline ends. The CDR3 length is 13 residues. Germline V lookup: CDR1 SGHDN, CDR2 FVKESK. CDR3 coding DNA: TGTGCCAGCTCACCCGCAGCGGACCAGCCCCAGCATTTT. Translation gives CASSPAADQPQHF.

The sample holds many counts of this clonotype. The gene calls are TRBV29-1 and TRBJ2-5; D gene unclear. Trimming left V 6 bases short and J 5 bases short, with 13 bases between. Germline V gene data show CDR1 as SQVTM and CDR2 as ANQGSEA. CDR3 length: 12 amino acids. The CDR3 nucleotides are TGCAGCGTAGGATGGCTTTGGGAGACCCAGTACTTC. Protein product: CSVGWLWETQYF.

Comment on this clonotype: One end of the junction does not line up with germline, which may come from a read error. The CDR3 loop reads CAGSFGQGARGYTF. CDR3 nucleotides: TGTGCCGGCAGCTTTGGACAGGGGGCCCGGGGCTACACCTTC. This sequence joins TRBV7-2 and TRBJ1-2; 11 bases match TRBD1. Germline CDR1 is SGHTA and CDR2 is FQGNSA. The CDR3 loop spans 14 amino acids. Full variable domain (remainder filled in from reference TRBV7-2 and TRBJ1-2): GAGVSQSPSNKVTEKGKDVELRCDPISGHTALYWYRQSLGQGLEFLIYFQGNSAPDKSGLPSDRFSAERTGGSVSTLTIQRTQQEDSAVYLCAGSFGQGARGYTFGSGTRLTVV.

The chain links TRBV6-4 to TRBJ2-7, with 15 bases fitting TRBD2. Germline CDR1 MRHNA, CDR2 SNTAGT. Unmatched junction bases numbered 5, after V lost 7 bases and J lost 7 bases. This CDR3 contains 14 residues. CDR3 amino acids: CASNGLAGGREQYF. DNA for the CDR3: TGTGCCAGCAATGGACTAGCGGGAGGGCGAGAGCAGTACTTC.

The genes are TRBV5-8 and TRBJ2-5; 10 bases align to TRBD1. Trimming took 2 bases from V and 5 from J; bases not matched to a gene: 6. Germline CDR1 and CDR2: SGHTS and YDEGEE. The CDR3 has 15 residues. The CDR3 region has the DNA TGTGCCAGCAGCTTCCGGGACAGGGGAGGGGAGACCCAGTACTTC. It is translated as CASSFRDRGGETQYF.

V gene TRBV14 combines with J gene TRBJ1-2; D remains unclear. V was cut by 0 bases and J by 5 bases, with 13 bases left in between. The CDR3 runs to 15 residues. The germline V gene encodes CDR1 SGHDN and CDR2 FVKESK. The CDR3 loop reads CASSQDASSVYGYTF. The CDR3 nucleotides are TGTGCCAGCAGCCAAGATGCGTCTAGCGTTTATGGCTACACCTTC.

This clonotype showed up just a few times. The chain joins TRBV10-3 to TRBJ2-5; possibly TRBD1 for D (6 bases). The CDR3 is made up of 15 amino acids. Germline CDR1 ENHRY, CDR2 SYGVKD. V was shortened by 10 bases and J by 3 bases, with 21 bases between the two germline ends. The chain's CDR3 is CASRPTGHAKETQYF. The CDR3, as DNA: TGTGCCAGCAGACCCACAGGGCACGCGAAAGAGACCCAGTACTTC.

This chain links TRBV20-1 with TRBJ1-2; the match to TRBD1 covers 10 bases. The CDR3 has 13 residues. V shed 5 bases, J shed 5 bases, and the junction held 5 bases outside the gene matches. CDR1 is DFQATT and CDR2 is SNEGSKA in the germline V gene (reference sequence). The CDR3 nucleotides read TGCAGTGCTGGGACAGGGGAGGCTTATGGCTACACCTTC. Protein: CSAGTGEAYGYTF.

The chain is built from TRBV7-9 and TRBJ2-3; the D is unclear. V was trimmed by 6 bases and J by 0 bases, leaving 10 bases between them. The CDR3 loop spans 14 amino acids. Germline assignment: CDR1 SEHNR and CDR2 FQNEAQ (reference sequence). The CDR3 region is CASRQTGSTDTQYF. The CDR3, as DNA: TGTGCCAGCAGGCAGACTGGTAGCACAGATACGCAGTATTTT.

To note about this clonotype: A much larger clone lies a single base off, so this may be a read error. This likely comes from a read error, as the CDR3 has no conserved phenylalanine or tryptophan at its end. The chain carries TRBV20-1 and TRBJ2-7; a possible D gene is TRBD1 (6 bases). The CDR3 sequence is 16 residues long. The V gene's germline CDR1 is DFQATT and CDR2 SNEGSKA (reference sequence). Trimming left V 0 bases short and J 3 bases short, with 18 bases between. DNA for the CDR3: TGCAGTGCTAGAGAGGGGACACCCATGGCCCACTACGAGCAGTACTGC. It yields the protein CSAREGTPMAHYEQYC.

The V and J genes are TRBV10-3 and TRBJ1-6; possible D gene TRBD1, 5 bases. This CDR3 contains 14 residues. Between the trimmed V and J ends, which lost 10 bases and 5 bases, there was a span of 15 bases. Germline CDR1 ENHRY, CDR2 SYGVKD. The CDR3 region is CASRQGRDNSPLHF. The CDR3 region has the DNA TGTGCCAGCAGGCAGGGACGGGATAATTCACCCCTCCACTTT.

The chain joins TRBV11-1 to TRBJ2-6; D is possibly TRBD1 (6 bases). Germline V gives CDR1 SGHAT, CDR2 FQDESV (reference sequence). V lost 5 bases and J lost 0, with 17 bases in between. The CDR3 is 18 amino acids. CDR3 residues: CASSQTPGHTSGANVLTF. The CDR3 bases are TGTGCCAGCAGCCAGACACCGGGACACACCTCTGGGGCCAACGTCCTGACTTTC.

This clonotype was found a few times. The chain carries TRBV7-9 and TRBJ1-2; 9 bases are shared with TRBD1. Germline V CDR1 and CDR2: SEHNR, FQNEAQ (reference sequence). There are 14 residues in the CDR3. V lost 5 bases and J lost 3; bases outside the gene matches: 4. CDR3 protein: CASSDRTGDYGYTF. CDR3 DNA: TGTGCCAGCAGCGACCGGACAGGGGACTATGGCTACACCTTC. The whole variable domain, remainder taken from reference TRBV7-9 and TRBJ1-2, is DTGVSQNPRHKITKRGQNVTFRCDPISEHNRLYWYRQTLGQGPEFLTYFQNEAQLEKSRLLSDRFSAERPKGSFSTLEIQRTEQGDSAMYLCASSDRTGDYGYTFGSGTRLTVV.

A note on this clonotype: It is likely a read error: a sequence one base away is far more abundant. The chain carries TRBV2 and TRBJ1-2; TRBD1 matches at 7 bases. The CDR3 has 14 amino acids. The ends lost 6 bases at V and 3 bases at J; junction bases unmatched: 7. CDR1 and CDR2 (germline): SNHLY, FYNNEI. CDR3 bases: TGTGCCAGCAGACTGACCGGGACAGACTATGGCTACACCTTC. Protein sequence: CASRLTGTDYGYTF.

This clonotype was detected many times. V is TRBV7-9 and J is TRBJ1-2, with TRBD1 as a possible D gene (5 bases). V was cut by 5 bases and J by 4 bases, with 11 bases left in between. Germline lookup yields CDR1 SEHNR and CDR2 FQNEAQ (reference sequence). This CDR3 region has 13 residues. CDR3 in DNA: TGTGCCAGCAGCCAGGGATTGGGCTATGGCTACACCTTC. Its protein is CASSQGLGYGYTF.